A selection of T cell receptor beta chains follows, all from one sample in a study of chemoradiotherapy in HPV16-positive cancers. The protocol was immunoSEQ multiplex PCR, while the TCRdb copy is restricted to in-frame clones and leaves out a portion. The sample records about 9,200 clones, around four fifths being singletons. This sample was taken from a patient who underwent chemoradiotherapy. The origin of the receptors is a human donor with HPV-associated anogenital cancer. Both conserved end residues are part of each CDR3. D genes are given only for firm matches. A row's size may be missing; if present it is once, few, many or a size class.

J | V | D | size | CDR3 | DNA
TRBJ1-4 | TRBV30 | NA | NA | CAWGDRGEKLFF | TGTGCCTGGGGGGACCGAGGCGAAAAACTGTTTTTT
TRBJ1-3 | TRBV28 | NA | NA | CASSLRGDYSGNTIYF | TGTGCCAGCAGTCTAAGGGGGGACTATTCTGGAAACACCATATATTTT
TRBJ1-6 | TRBV7-2 | TRBD1 | NA | CASSLVGGGSNSPLHF | TGTGCCAGCAGCTTAGTGGGAGGGGGCAGTAATTCACCCCTCCACTTT
TRBJ1-3 | TRBV5-6 | NA | NA | CASSLSLRGSGNTIYF | TGTGCCAGCAGCTTGTCTCTCAGGGGCTCTGGAAACACCATATATTTT
TRBJ1-6 | TRBV5-3 | TRBD1 | NA | CARSAHGQGRSPLHF | TGTGCCAGAAGCGCCCACGGACAGGGCAGATCACCCCTCCACTTT
TRBJ1-5 | TRBV30 | NA | NA | CACRGGLDVNQPQHF | TGTGCCTGTAGGGGGGGGTTGGATGTCAATCAGCCCCAGCATTTT
TRBJ2-7 | TRBV4-3 | NA | NA | CASSPGRGLNEQYF | TGCGCCAGCAGCCCCGGCCGGGGACTTAACGAGCAGTACTTC
TRBJ1-1 | TRBV19 | NA | NA | CASSIGVFGMGRKYTEAFF | TGTGCCAGTAGTATTGGGGTCTTTGGAATGGGGAGGAAGTACACTGAAGCTTTCTTT
TRBJ2-5 | TRBV30 | NA | NA | CAWSVMGRETQYF | TGTGCCTGGAGTGTCATGGGGCGAGAGACCCAGTACTTC
TRBJ1-2 | TRBV7-2 | NA | NA | CASSLDGDYGYTF | TGTGCCAGCAGCTTGGACGGCGACTATGGCTACACCTTC
TRBJ2-7 | TRBV27 | TRBD1 | once | CASRMDRAAEQYF | TGTGCCAGCAGGATGGACAGGGCGGCCGAGCAGTACTTC
TRBJ1-2 | TRBV12-5 | NA | few | CASGLGVRYTF | TGTGCTAGTGGTTTGGGGGTTCGCTACACCTTC
TRBJ2-5 | TRBV11-1 | NA | NA | CASSPVGETQYF | TGTGCCAGCAGCCCAGTCGGGGAGACCCAGTACTTC
TRBJ1-6 | TRBV27 | NA | NA | CASSSDVPYNSPLHF | TGTGCCAGCAGTTCGGACGTCCCCTATAATTCACCCCTCCACTTT
TRBJ2-7 | TRBV11-1 | NA | NA | CASSYFYRASPSSSYEQYF | TGTGCCAGCAGCTATTTTTATCGTGCTTCTCCCTCTAGCTCCTACGAGCAGTACTTC
TRBJ2-1 | TRBV11-3 | TRBD2 | NA | CASSLVGRREDEQFF | TGTGCCAGCAGCTTAGTCGGGCGGCGGGAGGATGAGCAGTTCTTC
TRBJ1-3 | TRBV5-8 | NA | NA | CASSVGDGSGNTIYF | TGTGCCAGCAGCGTGGGGGACGGCTCTGGAAACACCATATATTTT
TRBJ1-5 | TRBV5-6 | NA | NA | CASSWTAALDQPQHF | TGTGCCAGCAGCTGGACTGCCGCCTTAGATCAGCCCCAGCATTTT
TRBJ1-1 | TRBV5-1 | NA | NA | CASSPFGGLDTEAFF | TGCGCCAGCAGCCCTTTCGGGGGCCTGGACACTGAAGCTTTCTTT
TRBJ1-1 | TRBV10-3 | NA | few | CAIKMSTLNTEAFF | TGTGCCATCAAAATGTCCACACTGAACACTGAAGCTTTCTTT
TRBJ2-7 | TRBV2 | NA | NA | CASRRTYSNEQYF | TGTGCCAGCAGGCGGACATACTCTAACGAGCAGTACTTC
TRBJ1-2 | TRBV2 | NA | NA | CASTRQYGYTF | TGTGCCAGCACCAGGCAGTATGGCTACACCTTC
TRBJ2-2 | TRBV7-3 | NA | NA | CASSSLASGELFF | TGTGCCAGCAGCTCACTAGCTTCCGGGGAGCTGTTTTTT
TRBJ2-3 | TRBV27 | TRBD2 | few | CATQQSGATSTDTQYF | TGTGCCACCCAGCAAAGCGGGGCGACTAGCACAGATACGCAGTATTTT
TRBJ2-7 | TRBV4-1 | TRBD1 | NA | CASSFSDRGYEQYF | TGCGCCAGCAGTTTCTCCGACAGGGGGTACGAGCAGTACTTC
TRBJ1-2 | TRBV7-8 | NA | NA | CASSLVQGLVRKGYTF | TGTGCCAGCAGCTTAGTACAGGGATTGGTGCGAAAAGGCTACACCTTC
TRBJ2-2 | TRBV10-1 | NA | NA | CASSEGYSPAGELFF | TGCGCCAGCAGTGAGGGGTACAGCCCCGCCGGGGAGCTGTTTTTT
TRBJ2-1 | TRBV5-1 | TRBD2 | few | CASSWTSPTYNEQFF | TGCGCCAGCAGCTGGACTAGCCCCACCTACAATGAGCAGTTCTTC
TRBJ1-2 | TRBV19 | NA | NA | CASYSDRHGYGYTF | TGTGCCAGTTACTCCGACAGGCATGGCTATGGCTACACCTTC
TRBJ2-2 | TRBV7-6 | TRBD2 | NA | CASSWTSGGTGELFF | TGTGCCAGCAGCTGGACTAGCGGGGGGACCGGGGAGCTGTTTTTT
TRBJ2-4 | TRBV11-2 | NA | NA | CASSSVRKNIQYF | TGTGCCAGCAGCTCTGTGCGTAAAAACATTCAGTACTTC
TRBJ1-3 | TRBV10-3 | NA | NA | CAISDPIYSGNTIYF | TGTGCCATCAGTGACCCCATCTACTCTGGAAACACCATATATTTT
TRBJ2-7 | TRBV10-1 | TRBD1 | few | CASSVGQGLPYEQYF | TGCGCCAGCAGTGTGGGACAGGGGCTACCCTACGAGCAGTACTTC
TRBJ1-5 | TRBV7-9 | TRBD1 | NA | CASQDRLDQPQHF | TGTGCCAGCCAGGACAGGCTGGACCAGCCCCAGCATTTT
TRBJ1-5 | TRBV30 | NA | few | CAWSEGLSQPQHF | TGTGCCTGGAGTGAGGGTTTATCTCAGCCCCAGCATTTT
TRBJ1-4 | TRBV9 | NA | NA | CASSALDVSPTNEKLFF | TGTGCCAGCAGCGCGCTCGACGTATCTCCAACTAATGAAAAACTGTTTTTT
TRBJ2-1 | TRBV5-1 | TRBD1 | NA | CASSLLGQGKYNEQFF | TGCGCCAGCAGCTTACTTGGACAGGGAAAGTACAATGAGCAGTTCTTC
TRBJ1-6 | TRBV5-1 | TRBD1 | NA | CASSMGFRDRGNSPLHF | TGCGCCAGCAGTATGGGGTTTCGGGACAGAGGGAATTCACCCCTCCACTTT
TRBJ2-2 | TRBV27 | NA | few | CASSLTAHGELFF | TGTGCCAGCAGTTTAACAGCCCACGGGGAGCTGTTTTTT
TRBJ1-1 | TRBV2 | NA | few | CASSLQGYTEAFF | TGTGCCAGCAGCCTTCAGGGTTACACTGAAGCTTTCTTT
TRBJ1-2 | TRBV6-6 | TRBD1 | NA | CASSTGQGAWGYTF | TGTGCCAGCAGTACCGGACAGGGGGCCTGGGGCTACACCTTC
TRBJ1-1 | TRBV19 | TRBD1 | NA | CASSQLTGGTHTEAFF | TGTGCCAGTAGCCAATTGACAGGGGGCACGCACACTGAAGCTTTCTTT
TRBJ2-1 | TRBV4-3 | NA | NA | CASSQDRRATEQFF | TGCGCCAGCAGCCAAGATAGGAGGGCTACGGAGCAGTTCTTC
TRBJ1-2 | TRBV29-1 | NA | few | CSPVGELYGYTF | TGCAGCCCTGTGGGGGAGCTCTATGGCTACACCTTC
TRBJ2-3 | TRBV11-3 | NA | NA | CASSTYGDTQYF | TGTGCCAGCAGCACATATGGAGATACGCAGTATTTT
TRBJ1-1 | TRBV11-2 | NA | NA | CASSLAVYTEAFF | TGTGCCAGCAGCTTAGCAGTTTACACTGAAGCTTTCTTT
TRBJ2-7 | TRBV11-2 | TRBD2 | NA | CASSRPLLAGVVQYF | TGTGCCAGCAGCCGCCCCCTGCTAGCGGGGGTTGTGCAGTACTTC
TRBJ1-5 | TRBV21-1 | NA | NA | CASSRKSTGGYFQPQHF | TGTGCCAGCAGCAGAAAATCGACAGGGGGCTACTTTCAGCCCCAGCATTTT
TRBJ2-1 | TRBV4-3 | NA | few | CASSQDRAEVYNEQFF | TGCGCCAGCAGCCAAGATAGGGCGGAAGTCTACAATGAGCAGTTCTTC
TRBJ2-6 | TRBV5-4 | NA | NA | CASSLARSGANVLTF | TGTGCCAGCAGTCTGGCGAGATCTGGGGCCAACGTCCTGACTTTC
TRBJ2-3 | TRBV9 | NA | once | CASGRLGLTDTQYF | TGTGCCAGCGGTAGACTAGGACTCACAGATACGCAGTATTTT
TRBJ1-3 | TRBV5-1 | NA | NA | CASSLMAGQSSGNTIYF | TGCGCCAGCAGCTTGATGGCAGGCCAAAGCTCTGGAAACACCATATATTTT
TRBJ1-6 | TRBV5-6 | NA | few | CASSLVGSNSPLHF | TGTGCCAGCAGCTTGGTCGGGTCTAATTCACCCCTCCACTTT